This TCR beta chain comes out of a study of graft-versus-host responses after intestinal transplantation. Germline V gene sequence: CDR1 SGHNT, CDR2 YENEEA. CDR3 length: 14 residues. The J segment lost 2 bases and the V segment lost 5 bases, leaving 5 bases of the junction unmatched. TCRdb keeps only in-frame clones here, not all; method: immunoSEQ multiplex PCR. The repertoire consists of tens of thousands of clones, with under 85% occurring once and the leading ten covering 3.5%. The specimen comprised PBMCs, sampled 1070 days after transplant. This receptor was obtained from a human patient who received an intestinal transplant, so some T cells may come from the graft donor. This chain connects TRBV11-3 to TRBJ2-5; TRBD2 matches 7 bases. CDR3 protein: CASSQGGGQETQYF. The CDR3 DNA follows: TGTGCCAGCAGCCAAGGCGGGGGTCAAGAGACCCAGTACTTC.